Sequencing of this T cell receptor (beta chain) was carried out in a study of T cells in Graves' hyperthyroidism and ophthalmopathy. CDR3 length: 13 residues. The V gene lost 4 bases and the J gene lost 3 bases, with 7 bases spanning the gap. Germline values: CDR1 ENHRY, CDR2 SYGVKD. The investigators amplified TCR beta CDR3 regions from RNA transcripts. The study used the HTBI primer set for a first-round RT-PCR of the TCR CDR3. TCRdb redid the calling of the multiplex PCR reads with MiXCR, one entry per CDR3 protein. Among roughly 380,000 distinct CDR3 sequences listed, roughly 13% were seen once. This sequence originates from a man aged 25-45 years with Graves' hyperthyroidism that later progressed to Graves' ophthalmopathy. The genes are TRBV10-3 and TRBJ2-1; D uncertain. The specimen was blood. The CDR3 nucleotides are TGTGCCATCAGTGCGGACGGCTACAATGAGCAGTTCTTC. Protein product: CAISADGYNEQFF.